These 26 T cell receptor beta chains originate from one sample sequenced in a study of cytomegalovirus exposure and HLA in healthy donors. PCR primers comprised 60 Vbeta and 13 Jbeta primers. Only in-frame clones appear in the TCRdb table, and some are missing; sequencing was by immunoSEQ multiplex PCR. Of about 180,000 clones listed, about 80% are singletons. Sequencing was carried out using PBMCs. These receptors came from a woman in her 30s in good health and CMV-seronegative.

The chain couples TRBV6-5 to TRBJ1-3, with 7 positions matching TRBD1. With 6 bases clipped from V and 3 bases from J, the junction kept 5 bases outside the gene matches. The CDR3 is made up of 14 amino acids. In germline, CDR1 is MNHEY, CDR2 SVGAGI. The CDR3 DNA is TGTGCCAGCAGGGGGACAGTAGGTGGAAACACCATATATTTT. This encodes CASRGTVGGNTIYF.

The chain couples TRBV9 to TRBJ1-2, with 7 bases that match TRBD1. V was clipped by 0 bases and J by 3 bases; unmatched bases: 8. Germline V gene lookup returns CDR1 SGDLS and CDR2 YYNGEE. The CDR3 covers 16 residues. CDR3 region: CASSVATGQADYGYTF. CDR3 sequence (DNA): TGTGCCAGCAGCGTAGCGACCGGACAGGCGGACTATGGCTACACCTTC.

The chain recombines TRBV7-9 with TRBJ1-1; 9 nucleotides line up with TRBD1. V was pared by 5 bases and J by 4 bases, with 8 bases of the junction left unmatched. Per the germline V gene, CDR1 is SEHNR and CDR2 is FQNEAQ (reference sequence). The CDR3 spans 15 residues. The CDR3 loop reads CASSRKGQGFTEAFF. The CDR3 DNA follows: TGTGCCAGCAGCCGAAAGGGACAGGGTTTCACTGAAGCTTTCTTT.

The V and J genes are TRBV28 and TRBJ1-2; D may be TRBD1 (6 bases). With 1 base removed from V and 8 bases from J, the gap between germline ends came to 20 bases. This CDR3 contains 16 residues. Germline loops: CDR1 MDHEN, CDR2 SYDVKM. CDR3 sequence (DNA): TGTGCCAGCAGTTTATCCGCGGGGGCACCGCCCTCAGGCTACACCTTC. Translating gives CASSLSAGAPPSGYTF.

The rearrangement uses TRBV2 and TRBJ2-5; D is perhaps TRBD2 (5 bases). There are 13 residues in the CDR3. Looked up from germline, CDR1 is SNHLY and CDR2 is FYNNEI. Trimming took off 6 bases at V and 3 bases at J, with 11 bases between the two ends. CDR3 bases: TGTGCCAGCAGATGGAGGTTTAAAGAGACCCAGTACTTC. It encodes CASRWRFKETQYF.

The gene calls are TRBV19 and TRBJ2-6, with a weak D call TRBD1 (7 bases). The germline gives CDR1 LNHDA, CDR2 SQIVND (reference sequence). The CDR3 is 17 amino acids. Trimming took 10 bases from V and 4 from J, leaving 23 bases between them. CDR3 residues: CATQDPAGGKGANVLTF. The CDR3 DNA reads TGTGCCACCCAAGACCCGGCAGGGGGGAAGGGGGCCAACGTCCTGACTTTC.

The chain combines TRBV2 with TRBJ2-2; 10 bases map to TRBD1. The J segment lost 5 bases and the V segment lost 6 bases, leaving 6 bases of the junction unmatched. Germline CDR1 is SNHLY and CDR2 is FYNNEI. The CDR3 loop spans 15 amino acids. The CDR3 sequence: CASSAGTGVTGELFF. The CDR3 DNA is TGTGCCAGCAGCGCCGGGACAGGGGTGACCGGGGAGCTGTTTTTT.

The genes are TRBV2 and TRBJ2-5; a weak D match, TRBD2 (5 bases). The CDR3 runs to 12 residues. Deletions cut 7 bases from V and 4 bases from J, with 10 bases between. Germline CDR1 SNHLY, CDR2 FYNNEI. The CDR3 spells CASTERRETQYF. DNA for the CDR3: TGTGCCAGCACCGAGCGGCGAGAGACCCAGTACTTC.

This CDR3 reads CASSIRQGNQPQHF. The CDR3 DNA sequence: TGTGCCAGCAGTATACGACAGGGCAATCAGCCCCAGCATTTT. The chain joins TRBV6-5 to TRBJ1-5; D perhaps matches TRBD1 (6 bases). V was shortened by 5 bases and J by 2 bases, with 10 bases between the two germline ends. The germline CDR1 and CDR2 sequences are MNHEY and SVGAGI. The CDR3 is made up of 14 amino acids.

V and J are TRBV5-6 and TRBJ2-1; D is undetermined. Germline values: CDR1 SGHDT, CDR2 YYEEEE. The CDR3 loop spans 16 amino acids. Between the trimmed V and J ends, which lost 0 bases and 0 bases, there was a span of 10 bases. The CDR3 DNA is TGTGCCAGCAGCTTGGGGGCTCACCGCTCCTACAATGAGCAGTTCTTC. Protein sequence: CASSLGAHRSYNEQFF. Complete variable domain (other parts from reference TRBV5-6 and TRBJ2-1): DAGVTQSPTHLIKTRGQQVTLRCSPKSGHDTVSWYQQALGQGPQFIFQYYEEEERQRGNFPDRFSGHQFPNYSSELNVNALLLGDSALYLCASSLGAHRSYNEQFFGPGTRLTVL.

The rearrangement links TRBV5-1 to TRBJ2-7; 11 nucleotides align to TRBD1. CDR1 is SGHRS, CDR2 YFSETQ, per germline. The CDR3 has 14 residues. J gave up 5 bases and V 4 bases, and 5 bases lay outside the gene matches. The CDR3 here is CASSPRTGGDEQYF. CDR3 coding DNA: TGCGCCAGCAGCCCCAGGACAGGGGGCGACGAGCAGTACTTC.

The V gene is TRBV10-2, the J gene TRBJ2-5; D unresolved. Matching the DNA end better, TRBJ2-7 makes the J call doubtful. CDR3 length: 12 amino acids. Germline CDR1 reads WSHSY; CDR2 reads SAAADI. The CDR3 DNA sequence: TGCGCCAGCAGTGGTACCCCATACGAGCAGTACTTC. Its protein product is CASSGTPYEQYF.

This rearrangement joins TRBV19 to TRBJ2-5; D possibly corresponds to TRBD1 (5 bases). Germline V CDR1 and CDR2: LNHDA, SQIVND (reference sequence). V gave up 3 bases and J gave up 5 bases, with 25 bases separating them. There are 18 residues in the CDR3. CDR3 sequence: CASSIEAYRTDPKETQYF. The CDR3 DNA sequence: TGTGCCAGTAGTATCGAGGCGTACAGGACGGACCCCAAGGAGACCCAGTACTTC.

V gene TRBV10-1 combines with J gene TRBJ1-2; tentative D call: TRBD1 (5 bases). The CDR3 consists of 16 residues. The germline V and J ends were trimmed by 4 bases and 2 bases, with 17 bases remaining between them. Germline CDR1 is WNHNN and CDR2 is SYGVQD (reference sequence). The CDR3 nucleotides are TGCGCCAGCAGTGGGTCCCTAGACAGCCTCAACTATGGCTACACCTTC. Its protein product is CASSGSLDSLNYGYTF.

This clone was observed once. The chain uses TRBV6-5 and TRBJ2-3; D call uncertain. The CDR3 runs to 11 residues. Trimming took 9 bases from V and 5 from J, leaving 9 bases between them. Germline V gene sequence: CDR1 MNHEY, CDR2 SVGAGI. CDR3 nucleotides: TGTGCCAGTCGAGGTCAAGATACGCAGTATTTT. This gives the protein CASRGQDTQYF.

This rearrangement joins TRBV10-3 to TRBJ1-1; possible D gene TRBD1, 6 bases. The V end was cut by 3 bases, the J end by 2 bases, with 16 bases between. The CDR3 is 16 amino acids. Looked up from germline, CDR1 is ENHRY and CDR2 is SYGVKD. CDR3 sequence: CAISDPTGSYNTEAFF. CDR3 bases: TGTGCCATCAGTGACCCCACAGGGAGCTACAACACTGAAGCTTTCTTT.

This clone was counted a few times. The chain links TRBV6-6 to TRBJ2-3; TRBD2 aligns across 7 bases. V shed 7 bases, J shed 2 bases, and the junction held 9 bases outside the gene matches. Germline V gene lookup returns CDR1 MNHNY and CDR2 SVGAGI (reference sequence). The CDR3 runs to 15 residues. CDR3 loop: CASTSGTTYTDTQYF. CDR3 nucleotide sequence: TGTGCCAGCACCTCCGGGACTACCTACACAGATACGCAGTATTTT.

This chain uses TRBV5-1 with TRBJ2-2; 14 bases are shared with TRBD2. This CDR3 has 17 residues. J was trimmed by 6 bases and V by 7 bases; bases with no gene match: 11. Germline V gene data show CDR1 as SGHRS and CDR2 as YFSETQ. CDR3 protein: CASRRLAGGPGAGELFF. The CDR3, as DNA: TGCGCCAGCCGGAGACTAGCGGGAGGGCCGGGGGCCGGGGAGCTGTTTTTT. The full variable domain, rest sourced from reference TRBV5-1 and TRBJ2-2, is KAGVTQTPRYLIKTRGQQVTLSCSPISGHRSVSWYQQTPGQGLQFLFEYFSETQRNKGNFPGRFSGRQFSNSRSEMNVSTLELGDSALYLCASRRLAGGPGAGELFFGEGSRLTVL.

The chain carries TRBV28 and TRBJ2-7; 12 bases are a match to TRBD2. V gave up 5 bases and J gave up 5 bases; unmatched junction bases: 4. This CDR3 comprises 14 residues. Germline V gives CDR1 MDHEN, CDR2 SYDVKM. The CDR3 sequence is CASSARLAGDEQYF. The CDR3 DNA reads TGTGCCAGCAGTGCTCGACTAGCGGGAGACGAGCAGTACTTC.

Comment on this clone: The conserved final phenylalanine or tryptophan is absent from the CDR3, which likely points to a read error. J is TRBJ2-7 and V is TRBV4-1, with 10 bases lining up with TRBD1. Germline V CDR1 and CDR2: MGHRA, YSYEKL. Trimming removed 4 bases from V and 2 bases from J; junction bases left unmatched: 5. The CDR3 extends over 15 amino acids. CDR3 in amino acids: CASSRGTGEAYEQYC. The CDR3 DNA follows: TGCGCCAGCAGCCGCGGGACAGGGGAAGCCTACGAGCAGTACTGC.

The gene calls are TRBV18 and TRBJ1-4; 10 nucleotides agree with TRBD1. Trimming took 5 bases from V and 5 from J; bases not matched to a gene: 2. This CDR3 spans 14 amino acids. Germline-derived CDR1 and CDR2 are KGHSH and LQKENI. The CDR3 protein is CASSRDRGNEKLFF. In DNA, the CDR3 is TGTGCCAGCTCAAGGGACAGGGGAAATGAAAAACTGTTTTTT.

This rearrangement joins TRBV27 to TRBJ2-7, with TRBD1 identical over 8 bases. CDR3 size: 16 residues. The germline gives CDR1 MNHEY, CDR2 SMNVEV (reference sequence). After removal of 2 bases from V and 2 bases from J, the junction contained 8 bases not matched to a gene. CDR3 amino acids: CASSLIAGQVAYEQYF. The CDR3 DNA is TGTGCCAGCAGTTTAATCGCGGGACAGGTGGCCTACGAGCAGTACTTC.

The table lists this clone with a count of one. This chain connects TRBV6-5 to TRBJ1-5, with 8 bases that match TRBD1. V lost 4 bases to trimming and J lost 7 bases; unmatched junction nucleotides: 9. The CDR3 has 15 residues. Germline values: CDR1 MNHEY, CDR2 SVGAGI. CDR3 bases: TGTGCCAGCAGTTCGGGGACAGGCTTGGGGCAGCCCCAGCATTTT. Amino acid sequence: CASSSGTGLGQPQHF.

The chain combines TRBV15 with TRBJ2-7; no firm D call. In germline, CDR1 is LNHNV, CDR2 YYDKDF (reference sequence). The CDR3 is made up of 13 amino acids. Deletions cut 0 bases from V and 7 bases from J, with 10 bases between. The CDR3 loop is CATSRDGLGEQYF. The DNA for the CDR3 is TGTGCCACCAGCAGAGATGGGCTCGGAGAGCAGTACTTC.

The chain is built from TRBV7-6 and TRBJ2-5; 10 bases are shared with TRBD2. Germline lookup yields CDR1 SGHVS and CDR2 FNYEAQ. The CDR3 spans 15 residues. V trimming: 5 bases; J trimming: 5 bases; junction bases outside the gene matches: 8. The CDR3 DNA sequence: TGTGCCAGCAGCCCCCGAGGTAGCGGGGGGGAGACCCAGTACTTC. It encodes CASSPRGSGGETQYF.

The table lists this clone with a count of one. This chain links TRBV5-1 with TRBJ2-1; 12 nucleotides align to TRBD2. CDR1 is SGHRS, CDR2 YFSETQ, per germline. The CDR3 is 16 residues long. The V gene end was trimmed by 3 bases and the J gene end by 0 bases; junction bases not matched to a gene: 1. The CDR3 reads CASSSTSGSSYNEQFF. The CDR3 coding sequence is TGCGCCAGCAGCTCGACTAGCGGGAGCTCCTACAATGAGCAGTTCTTC.